The following is a T cell receptor beta chain sequence with its context. These data are taken from a study of molecular identifiers for immune sequencing clone quantification. CDR1 is SGHDT, CDR2 YYEEEE, per germline. The CDR3 is 15 amino acids. V was shortened by 4 bases and J by 1 base, with 14 bases between the two germline ends. TCRdb itself ran the PCR reads through MiXCR, one entry per CDR3 protein. The sample contains around 460,000 distinct CDR3 sequences, about 25% of which appear only once. The sequence was obtained from a human donor in good health. Some libraries in this study had Jurkat cell RNA spiked in. The V gene is TRBV5-6, the J gene TRBJ1-1; D possibly corresponds to TRBD1 (5 bases). Material for sequencing was naive CD8+ T cells from blood, with Jurkat cell RNA spiked in. The sample's subset: FACS-sorted CD8+CD4-CCR7+CD45RA+ naive T cells. CDR3 nucleotides: TGTGCCAGCAGCCCGTCACCTGGGGCGAACACTGAAGCTTTCTTT. It encodes CASSPSPGANTEAFF.